This T cell receptor (beta chain) was sequenced during a study of cytomegalovirus exposure and HLA in healthy donors. The study, taken as a whole, reports: Most observed TCR sequences were rare, whereas some public TCRs were detected in many donors. Among TCR beta chains, those listed as cytomegalovirus-associated numbered approximately 150.

Clones were read by immunoSEQ multiplex PCR, and TCRdb kept only the in-frame ones, dropping some. The data contain roughly 200,000 clones, around 80% of them singletons. Remarks on this clone: Antigen unknown.

The donors were part of the validation cohort of roughly 110 subjects. That cohort was separate from the first cohort, which comprised 666 subjects. The receptor's source is a woman aged 30 to 39 in good health and CMV-seronegative. Specimen: PBMCs.

The CDR3 region has the DNA TGCGCCAGCAGCTTGGCCGTGAGACGGACAGAAGCTTTCTTT. Encoded protein: CASSLAVRRTEAFF. The chain is built from TRBV5-1 and TRBJ1-1, with TRBD1 as a possible D gene (5 bases). The CDR3 has 14 residues. V was cut by 0 bases and J by 8 bases, with 14 bases left in between. Germline V gene sequence: CDR1 SGHRS, CDR2 YFSETQ. Based on the CDR3 plus reference TRBV5-1 and TRBJ1-1, the full variable domain is KAGVTQTPRYLIKTRGQQVTLSCSPISGHRSVSWYQQTPGQGLQFLFEYFSETQRNKGNFPGRFSGRQFSNSRSEMNVSTLELGDSALYLCASSLAVRRTEAFFGQGTRLTVV.